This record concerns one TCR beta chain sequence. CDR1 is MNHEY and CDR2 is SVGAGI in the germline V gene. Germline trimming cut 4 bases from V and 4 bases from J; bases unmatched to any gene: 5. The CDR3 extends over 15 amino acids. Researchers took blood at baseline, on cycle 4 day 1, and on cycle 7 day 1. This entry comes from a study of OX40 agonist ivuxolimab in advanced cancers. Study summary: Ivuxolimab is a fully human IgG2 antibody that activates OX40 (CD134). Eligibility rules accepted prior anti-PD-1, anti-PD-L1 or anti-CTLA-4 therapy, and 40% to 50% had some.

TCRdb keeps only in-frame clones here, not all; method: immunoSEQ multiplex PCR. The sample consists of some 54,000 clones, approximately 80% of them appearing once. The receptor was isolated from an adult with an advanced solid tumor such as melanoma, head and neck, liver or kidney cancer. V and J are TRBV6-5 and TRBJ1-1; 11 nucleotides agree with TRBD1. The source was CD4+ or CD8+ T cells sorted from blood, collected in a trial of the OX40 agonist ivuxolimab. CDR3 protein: CASSWTGGLGTEAFF. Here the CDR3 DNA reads TGTGCCAGCAGTTGGACAGGGGGCTTAGGCACTGAAGCTTTCTTT.